Shown below are 10 T cell receptor beta chains from a single sample sequenced in a study of CD8 T cells in ankylosing spondylitis. Study observations and caveats: Among TCR beta sequences, a motif of roughly 8 highly homologous variants appeared characteristic of ankylosing spondylitis blood.

Their antigens are not known. One entry per CDR3 protein, called by TCRdb with MiXCR from the 5' RACE reads. Found here are 750,000 to 850,000 distinct CDR3 sequences, approximately 12% of them singletons; the top ten hold approximately 0.51%. Specimen: blood, either unsorted or a sorted T cell fraction (not recorded which). The receptors derive from a male donor with ankylosing spondylitis.

DNA for the CDR3: TGCGCCAGCAGCCAAGAATGGGTTCTGGGTGAAGCTTTCTTT. It translates to CASSQEWVLGEAFF. V usage is TRBV4-3 and J usage is TRBJ1-1; D gene unclear. V shed 0 bases and J shed 7 bases, with 12 bases lying between them. Germline CDR1 LGHNA, CDR2 YSLEER. The CDR3 is 14 residues long.

This clonotype was observed a handful of times. This chain uses TRBV29-1 with TRBJ2-5; D is ambiguous. With 1 base removed from V and 5 bases from J, the gap between germline ends came to 11 bases. The CDR3 is made up of 13 amino acids. Germline V gene data show CDR1 as SQVTM and CDR2 as ANQGSEA. CDR3 residues: CSVEGRSPETQYF. CDR3 bases: TGCAGCGTTGAAGGTCGATCCCCCGAGACCCAGTACTTC.

This clonotype showed up just a few times. J is TRBJ2-3 and V is TRBV6-1; 12 bases agree with TRBD2. The CDR3 has 15 residues. The germline gives CDR1 MNHNS, CDR2 SASEGT. The V and J ends lost 6 bases and 2 bases, in that order; junction bases with no gene match: 3. CDR3 residues: CASRRTSGDTDTQYF. For the CDR3, the DNA is TGTGCCAGCAGGAGGACTAGCGGGGACACAGATACGCAGTATTTT.

This clonotype was seen a few times. DNA of the CDR3: TGCAGTGCTAGACGGGCGGGAGTGAGTAGTGAGCAGTTCTTC. Protein sequence: CSARRAGVSSEQFF. V is TRBV20-1 and J is TRBJ2-1; TRBD2 aligns across 7 bases. CDR1 and CDR2 from the germline V gene are DFQATT and SNEGSKA (reference sequence). The CDR3 contains 14 residues. V lost 2 bases and J lost 9; bases outside the gene matches: 10.

This clonotype occurred many times. The rearrangement links TRBV29-1 to TRBJ2-5; 11 bases match TRBD2. The CDR3 length is 13 residues. The germline V gene has CDR1 SQVTM and CDR2 ANQGSEA. Losses at the gene ends were 4 bases for V and 4 bases for J; bases not matched to a gene: 2. The DNA of the CDR3 is TGCAGCGTTGTACTAGCGGGAGTAGAGACCCAGTACTTC. Its protein product is CSVVLAGVETQYF.

This clonotype appeared many times. The chain couples TRBV7-2 to TRBJ2-1; D call uncertain. V was pared by 2 bases and J by 0 bases, with 11 bases between. Germline CDR1 SGHTA, CDR2 FQGNSA. This CDR3 comprises 16 residues. CDR3: CASSLSGLNSYNEQFF. The CDR3 DNA is TGTGCCAGCAGCTTAAGTGGGCTGAACTCCTACAATGAGCAGTTCTTC.

This clonotype was observed many times. V is TRBV20-1 and J is TRBJ2-7; 11 bases are shared with TRBD2. The CDR3 loop spans 14 amino acids. V shed 5 bases, J shed 9 bases, and the junction held 12 bases outside the gene matches. Germline V gene data show CDR1 as DFQATT and CDR2 as SNEGSKA (reference sequence). CDR3 in amino acids: CSARLGLAATGQYF. CDR3 DNA sequence: TGCAGTGCTCGATTGGGACTAGCGGCTACGGGGCAGTACTTC.

This clonotype was observed at least ten times. V is TRBV29-1 and J is TRBJ2-3, with TRBD2 identical over 9 bases. V gave up 3 bases and J gave up 6 bases; unmatched junction bases: 16. CDR1 and CDR2 (germline): SQVTM, ANQGSEA. This CDR3 is built from 17 residues. This CDR3 is CSVDRGEAGGTTDTQYF. CDR3 DNA: TGCAGCGTTGATCGGGGGGAAGCGGGAGGAACCACCGATACGCAGTATTTT.

This chain joins TRBV20-1 and TRBJ2-7; D gene uncertain. This CDR3 spans 15 amino acids. CDR1 is DFQATT, CDR2 SNEGSKA, per germline (reference sequence). V gave up 1 base and J gave up 0 bases, with 13 bases separating them. CDR3 sequence: CSARVNSRSSYEQYF. DNA of the CDR3: TGCAGTGCTAGAGTGAACTCGAGGAGCTCCTACGAGCAGTACTTC.

This clonotype was seen a few times. J is TRBJ1-2 and V is TRBV20-1, with a tentative D call TRBD1 (6 bases). The CDR3 length is 13 residues. Germline V CDR1 and CDR2: DFQATT, SNEGSKA (reference sequence). Trimming left V 7 bases short and J 3 bases short, with 15 bases between. The CDR3 nucleotides read TGCAGTGTTAAAACAGGGTTGGACTATGGCTACACCTTC. The encoded protein is CSVKTGLDYGYTF.